This T cell receptor (beta chain) was observed in a study of PD-L1 blockade in urothelial cancer. Overall study: At 3 weeks after treatment start (second dose) and again at 6 weeks, blood was analyzed.

In germline, CDR1 is MNHEY, CDR2 SMNVEV (reference sequence). The V and J ends lost 2 bases and 6 bases respectively, with 11 bases between them. The CDR3 loop spans 14 amino acids. Repertoires were generated with immunoSEQ multiplex PCR, while TCRdb's copy carries only in-frame clones and drops some. The sample carries roughly 40,000 clones, approximately 77% recorded once. The source of this sequence is a man between 65 and 80 years old with urothelial cancer. The rearrangement joins TRBV27 to TRBJ2-1; maybe TRBD1 (5 bases). Sample: PBMCs, taken around atezolizumab (anti-PD-L1) treatment. CDR3 DNA: TGTGCCAGCAGTTTAGGACAACGGGCCAATGAGCAGTTCTTC. As protein: CASSLGQRANEQFF.